These 11 T cell receptor beta chains were sequenced from one sample in a study of T-cell memory formation after mild COVID-19. TCRdb independently ran MiXCR on the 5' RACE reads; one entry per CDR3 protein. The table records roughly 150,000 distinct CDR3 sequences, around 15% of them present only once. The sample comprised PBMCs or a T cell subset sorted from them (not recorded which). The receptors shown here come from an adult woman who had mild COVID-19 (a few samples of this study predate the infection). Cell type and time point are not known.

This sequence joins TRBV30 and TRBJ2-7; 9 nucleotides line up with TRBD1. The CDR3 is 15 amino acids. The V gene end was trimmed by 0 bases and the J gene end by 1 base; junction bases not matched to a gene: 4. CDR1 GTSNPN and CDR2 SVGIG come from the germline V gene (reference sequence). CDR3 nucleotides: TGTGCCTGGAGTGTTCTGGGACAGGGTTCCTACGAGCAGTACTTC. Translation gives CAWSVLGQGSYEQYF.

This chain links TRBV6-2 or TRBV6-3 with TRBJ2-1; the match to TRBD2 covers 8 bases. CDR1 MNHEY and CDR2 SVGEGT come from the germline V gene. This CDR3 spans 18 amino acids. Trimming at V came to 6 bases and at J to 2 bases, leaving 15 bases not matched to a gene. CDR3 sequence: CASSSPGLAQGPYNEQFF. The CDR3 DNA sequence: TGTGCCAGCAGCTCGCCAGGACTAGCTCAGGGCCCCTACAATGAGCAGTTCTTC.

The chain combines TRBV29-1 with TRBJ2-7; the D is unclear. The CDR3 sequence is 11 residues long. Trimming shortened V by 4 bases and J by 4 bases, and 8 bases separated the two germline ends. CDR1 is SQVTM, CDR2 ANQGSEA, per germline. CDR3 nucleotides: TGCAGCGTTGGGGTTGGATACGAGCAGTACTTC. This sequence encodes CSVGVGYEQYF.

The chain links TRBV7-8 to TRBJ2-3, with TRBD1 identical over 7 bases. From germline, CDR1 is SGHVS and CDR2 FQNEAQ. The V and J ends lost 5 bases and 5 bases, in that order; junction bases with no gene match: 7. The CDR3 is 14 residues long. In nucleotides, the CDR3 is TGTGCCAGCAGCGCCGGACAGGTTAGAGATACGCAGTATTTT. This translates into CASSAGQVRDTQYF.

The gene calls are TRBV20-1 and TRBJ2-1, with no clear D. The length of the CDR3 is 18 residues. Deletions cut 0 bases from V and 9 bases from J, with 27 bases between. Germline V CDR1 and CDR2: DFQATT, SNEGSKA (reference sequence). CDR3 in amino acids: CSARDLFSEAFLESEQFF. Here the CDR3 DNA reads TGCAGTGCTAGAGATCTCTTTTCTGAGGCCTTCCTGGAAAGTGAGCAGTTCTTC.

In its sample, this clonotype was seen a few times. V is TRBV20-1 and J is TRBJ2-7; 10 positions agree with TRBD2. The V gene's germline CDR1 is DFQATT and CDR2 SNEGSKA (reference sequence). V lost 1 base to trimming and J lost 7 bases; unmatched junction nucleotides: 4. The CDR3 sequence is 13 residues long. The CDR3 reads CSARVLAGEEQYF. CDR3 in DNA: TGCAGTGCTAGAGTTCTAGCGGGGGAAGAGCAGTACTTC.

This chain connects TRBV10-3 to TRBJ1-4, with TRBD1 as a possible D gene (5 bases). Between the trimmed V and J ends, which lost 6 bases and 2 bases, there was a span of 19 bases. The V gene's germline CDR1 is ENHRY and CDR2 SYGVKD. The CDR3 runs 17 residues. The CDR3 nucleotides read TGTGCCATCAGCGACGGGAGGGGTACGTGGACTAATGAAAAACTGTTTTTT. Its translation is CAISDGRGTWTNEKLFF.

The chain combines TRBV7-9 with TRBJ2-7, with D possibly being TRBD2 (5 bases). The germline gives CDR1 SEHNR, CDR2 FQNEAQ (reference sequence). V lost 5 bases and J 1 base, leaving 15 bases between the germline ends. The CDR3 runs 15 residues. The CDR3 region is CASSPRSRGSYEQYF. The CDR3 DNA reads as TGTGCCAGCAGCCCCCGCTCCCGGGGATCCTACGAGCAGTACTTC.

This chain joins TRBV7-9 and TRBJ2-6, with D tentatively TRBD2 (6 bases). The V and J ends lost 5 bases and 4 bases respectively, with 18 bases between them. This CDR3 comprises 17 residues. CDR1 is SEHNR and CDR2 is FQNEAQ in the germline V gene (reference sequence). The CDR3 is CASSLIPAGSGANVLTF. DNA of the CDR3: TGTGCCAGCAGCCTAATCCCGGCGGGGTCGGGGGCCAACGTCCTGACTTTC.

V usage is TRBV15 and J usage is TRBJ2-7, with 8 bases that match TRBD1. Germline trimming cut 3 bases from V and 1 base from J; bases unmatched to any gene: 5. This CDR3 contains 15 residues. Germline V gives CDR1 LNHNV, CDR2 YYDKDF (reference sequence). The CDR3 loop is CATSSWTGTSYEQYF. CDR3 in DNA: TGTGCCACCAGCAGCTGGACAGGGACTTCCTACGAGCAGTACTTC.

This clonotype was observed a single time. The chain carries TRBV6-5 and TRBJ2-2; TRBD2 matches 10 bases. In germline, CDR1 is MNHEY, CDR2 SVGAGI. The J segment lost 3 bases and the V segment lost 6 bases, leaving 7 bases of the junction unmatched. The CDR3 is 16 residues long. This chain's CDR3 is CASRTGTSVYTGELFF. The CDR3 bases are TGTGCCAGCAGAACCGGGACTAGCGTTTACACCGGGGAGCTGTTTTTT.